The 19 T cell receptor beta chains in this list originate from one sample, sequenced in a study of T cell responses to AZD1222 COVID-19 vaccine. Here immunoSEQ multiplex PCR was the method, and the copy in TCRdb shows in-frame clones only, minus some. This sample has over 90,000 clones, with 90% to 95% found just once. The material was peripheral blood, obtained 28 days after the second AZD1222 dose. The receptors were sampled from an adult who received the AZD1222 COVID-19 vaccine.

The genes are TRBV5-4 and TRBJ1-2; D uncertain. CDR3 length equals 12 residues. V was trimmed by 0 bases and J by 6 bases, leaving 6 bases between them. The V gene's germline CDR1 is SGHNT and CDR2 YYREEE (reference sequence). The CDR3 here is CASSLDGDGYTF. The DNA of the CDR3 is TGTGCCAGCAGCTTGGACGGAGATGGCTACACCTTC.

The CDR3: CASRGITGGSGNTIYF. The CDR3 nucleotides read TGTGCCAGCAGGGGAATAACAGGGGGCTCTGGAAACACCATATATTTT. The chain is built from TRBV2 and TRBJ1-3; 8 bases fit TRBD1. Looked up from germline, CDR1 is SNHLY and CDR2 is FYNNEI. J gave up 0 bases and V 6 bases, and 7 bases lay outside the gene matches. This CDR3 spans 16 amino acids.

The gene calls are TRBV19 and TRBJ1-1; D may be TRBD1 (5 bases). This CDR3 has 14 amino acids. Trimming removed 7 bases at V and 6 bases at J, with 18 bases between. CDR1 is LNHDA, CDR2 SQIVND, per germline (reference sequence). The CDR3 DNA is TGTGCCAGTACCCACCCGGGGGGTAGGGCTGAAGCTTTCTTT. As protein: CASTHPGGRAEAFF.

This chain joins TRBV7-2 and TRBJ2-3; D gene ambiguous. V was trimmed by 1 base and J by 5 bases, leaving 1 base between them. The length of the CDR3 is 11 residues. The V gene's germline CDR1 is SGHTA and CDR2 FQGNSA. DNA of the CDR3: TGTGCCAGCAGCTTAGTAGATACGCAGTATTTT. It translates to CASSLVDTQYF.

The V call is TRBV4-3, the J call TRBJ2-1; no clear D gene. This CDR3 is 13 amino acids long. Germline CDR1 is LGHNA and CDR2 is YSLEER. With 5 bases removed from V and 5 bases from J, the gap between germline ends came to 10 bases. The CDR3 coding sequence is TGCGCCAGCAGCATAGGTGGGAACAATGAGCAGTTCTTC. This sequence encodes CASSIGGNNEQFF.

The CDR3 sequence is CASSPYSGNTIYF. In DNA, the CDR3 is TGTGCCAGCAGCCCGTACTCTGGAAACACCATATATTTT. This rearrangement joins TRBV7-8 to TRBJ1-3, with D hard to call. Trimming left V 5 bases short and J 0 bases short, with 5 bases between. The CDR3 loop spans 13 amino acids. The germline V gene encodes CDR1 SGHVS and CDR2 FQNEAQ.

V and J are TRBV11-2 and TRBJ2-3, with 10 positions matching TRBD2. The germline CDR1 and CDR2 sequences are SGHAT and FQNNGV. The CDR3 totals 16 residues. Trimming removed 2 bases from V and 3 bases from J; junction bases left unmatched: 5. CDR3 region: CASSLTGAGGTDTQYF. The CDR3 bases are TGTGCCAGCAGCTTAACGGGAGCGGGGGGGACAGATACGCAGTATTTT.

The V call is TRBV5-8, the J call TRBJ1-2; D gene ambiguous. The CDR3 runs 13 residues. Trimming pared 2 bases from V and 4 bases from J, leaving 9 bases between. CDR1 is SGHTS and CDR2 is YDEGEE in the germline V gene. The CDR3 protein is CASSLRAGYGYTF. CDR3 nucleotide sequence: TGTGCCAGCAGCTTACGGGCGGGCTATGGCTACACCTTC.

This chain connects TRBV15 to TRBJ1-1, with TRBD1 as a possible D gene (5 bases). The CDR3 consists of 15 residues. The V end was cut by 3 bases, the J end by 1 base, with 12 bases between. CDR1 LNHNV and CDR2 YYDKDF come from the germline V gene (reference sequence). CDR3 DNA: TGTGCCACCAGCAGGAGGGGAACCTGGAACACTGAAGCTTTCTTT. Amino acids: CATSRRGTWNTEAFF.

The rearrangement uses TRBV14 and TRBJ2-3, with no clear D. The V end lost 0 bases, the J end lost 2 bases, and 6 bases lay between the germline ends. The CDR3 runs to 14 residues. CDR1 and CDR2 (germline): SGHDN, FVKESK. The CDR3 DNA is TGTGCCAGCAGCCAAGATCTCATCACAGATACGCAGTATTTT. Its translation is CASSQDLITDTQYF.

The chain links TRBV5-1 to TRBJ1-6; D is possibly TRBD1 (5 bases). The germline V gene encodes CDR1 SGHRS and CDR2 YFSETQ. The CDR3 spans 16 residues. V was shortened by 5 bases and J by 13 bases, with 25 bases between the two germline ends. Here the CDR3 DNA reads TGCGCCAGCAGTCTAAGTTCGACAGCCACTGGGTCTCCCCTCCACTTT. Residues: CASSLSSTATGSPLHF.

The rearrangement links TRBV11-1 to TRBJ1-1, with TRBD1 matching 7 bases. CDR3 length: 14 residues. Trimming cost V 6 bases and J 1 base; bases outside gene matches: 5. The germline V gene has CDR1 SGHAT and CDR2 FQDESV (reference sequence). CDR3 coding DNA: TGTGCCAGCAGTTCTAGGACAGGGAACACTGAAGCTTTCTTT. It is translated as CASSSRTGNTEAFF.

This clone was found once. The chain joins TRBV19 to TRBJ1-2; D is perhaps TRBD1 (6 bases). Between the trimmed V and J ends, which lost 1 base and 6 bases, there was a span of 9 bases. There are 13 residues in the CDR3. Germline V lookup: CDR1 LNHDA, CDR2 SQIVND (reference sequence). The CDR3 DNA follows: TGTGCCAGTAGTATAGTCTCAGGGGATGGCTACACCTTC. Translated: CASSIVSGDGYTF.

J is TRBJ1-5 and V is TRBV6-6, with D perhaps TRBD1 (6 bases). Trimming pared 5 bases from V and 0 bases from J, leaving 20 bases between. Germline CDR1 MNHNY, CDR2 SVGAGI (reference sequence). The CDR3 loop spans 18 amino acids. CDR3 DNA: TGTGCCAGCAGTCAGAGACGACAGGCTTTATATAGCAATCAGCCCCAGCATTTT. Translation gives CASSQRRQALYSNQPQHF.

V usage is TRBV11-3 and J usage is TRBJ1-6, with 8 positions matching TRBD1. CDR1 is SGHNT, CDR2 YENEEA, per germline. The CDR3 length is 15 residues. The V segment lost 2 bases and the J segment 5 bases; nucleotides outside the gene matches: 2. The CDR3 region is CASSLQGANNSPLHF. In nucleotides, the CDR3 is TGTGCCAGCAGCTTACAGGGGGCCAATAATTCACCCCTCCACTTT.

The rearrangement uses TRBV4-1 and TRBJ2-1; 11 bases are a match to TRBD2. Unmatched junction bases numbered 18, after V lost 4 bases and J lost 7 bases. This CDR3 is 19 amino acids long. Per germline, CDR1 MGHRA and CDR2 YSYEKL. The CDR3 nucleotides are TGCGCCAGCAGCCTAGAAGATCCGCTAGCGGGGGGTTCTTGGAATGAGCAGTTCTTC. Protein: CASSLEDPLAGGSWNEQFF.

The rearrangement joins TRBV6-5 to TRBJ1-6; 7 bases fit TRBD1. The germline V gene encodes CDR1 MNHEY and CDR2 SVGAGI. This CDR3 has 14 residues. V trimming: 5 bases; J trimming: 8 bases; junction bases outside the gene matches: 6. CDR3: CASSPGQVYSPLHF. The CDR3 bases are TGTGCCAGCAGTCCCGGACAGGTGTATTCACCCCTCCACTTT.

The gene calls are TRBV7-9 and TRBJ1-4; D may be TRBD1 (6 bases). Trimming took 4 bases from V and 0 from J, leaving 18 bases between them. Germline CDR1 and CDR2: SEHNR and FQNEAQ (reference sequence). The CDR3 has 18 residues. The CDR3 bases are TGTGCCAGCAGCTCACTCCCCGGGACATCCGCAACTAATGAAAAACTGTTTTTT. Its protein product is CASSSLPGTSATNEKLFF.

This sequence joins TRBV7-8 and TRBJ1-1; weak D call: TRBD1 (5 bases). V dropped 3 bases and J dropped 4 bases, with 12 bases sitting between them. CDR3 size: 14 residues. Germline assignment: CDR1 SGHVS and CDR2 FQNEAQ. This CDR3 reads CASSLREGSTEAFF. The CDR3 region has the DNA TGTGCCAGCAGCTTGAGGGAGGGGAGCACTGAAGCTTTCTTT.